The rows below give T cell receptor beta chains drawn from one sample of a study of blood T cell repertoires in COVID-19. The protocol was immunoSEQ multiplex PCR, while the TCRdb copy is restricted to in-frame clones and leaves out a portion. The data contain fewer than 250,000 clones, over 75% of them seen just once; the ten biggest clones take up 9.5% to 13%. The sample was peripheral blood. The receptors derive from a man aged 45-60 years with COVID-19, enrolled during active disease. Both conserved end residues are part of each CDR3. Each record gives: D gene, V gene, J gene, clone size, CDR3 DNA, CDR3 protein. The D gene is left open where the match is weak. Expanded clones get a size class; other rows say once, few or many, or leave the size out.

d_call: .; v_call: TRBV29-1; j_call: TRBJ1-2; clone_size: .; cdr3_nt: TGCAGCGTAACAGGGCCCAGGGGCTACACCTTC; cdr3_aa: CSVTGPRGYTF
d_call: TRBD1; v_call: TRBV25-1; j_call: TRBJ1-1; clone_size: .; cdr3_nt: TGTGCCAGCAGTGGACAGGGGGCTCTTGAAGCTTTCTTT; cdr3_aa: CASSGQGALEAFF
d_call: .; v_call: TRBV7-3; j_call: TRBJ2-2; clone_size: .; cdr3_nt: TGTGCCAGCAGCTTATCCGGGGTGCCCGGGGAGCTGTTTTTT; cdr3_aa: CASSLSGVPGELFF
d_call: .; v_call: TRBV7-2; j_call: TRBJ1-2; clone_size: .; cdr3_nt: TGTGCCAGCAGAAGGCCCGGGGGGTACGGCTACACCTTC; cdr3_aa: CASRRPGGYGYTF
d_call: TRBD1; v_call: TRBV29-1; j_call: TRBJ1-1; clone_size: once; cdr3_nt: TGCAGCGTTGAACCCCGACAGGGTGTGAACACTGAAGCTTTCTTT; cdr3_aa: CSVEPRQGVNTEAFF
d_call: .; v_call: TRBV6-5; j_call: TRBJ1-5; clone_size: .; cdr3_nt: TGTGCCAGCAGTTACGATGGGGGGGGTTGGAGGCAGCCCCAGCATTTT; cdr3_aa: CASSYDGGGWRQPQHF
d_call: TRBD1; v_call: TRBV7-9; j_call: TRBJ2-5; clone_size: few; cdr3_nt: TGTGCCAGCAGCCTGACAGGGGTTTTGGAGACCCAGTACTTC; cdr3_aa: CASSLTGVLETQYF
d_call: .; v_call: TRBV5-3; j_call: TRBJ2-7; clone_size: .; cdr3_nt: TGTGCCAACTCGCGTTACGAGCAGTACTTC; cdr3_aa: CANSRYEQYF
d_call: TRBD2; v_call: TRBV7-3; j_call: TRBJ2-5; clone_size: .; cdr3_nt: TGTGCCAGCAGCATGGGACTAGCGGGGCAAGAGACCCAGTACTTC; cdr3_aa: CASSMGLAGQETQYF
d_call: .; v_call: TRBV7-2; j_call: TRBJ2-1; clone_size: .; cdr3_nt: TGTGCCAGCAGCTCGGACAGGGTCCTCGGCGGGGGCGGATACAATGAGCAGTTCTTC; cdr3_aa: CASSSDRVLGGGGYNEQFF
d_call: .; v_call: TRBV7-8; j_call: TRBJ1-2; clone_size: .; cdr3_nt: TGTGCCAGCAGCTTAGCGCGGGTAAAAGCTGCTAACTATGGCTACACCTTC; cdr3_aa: CASSLARVKAANYGYTF
d_call: .; v_call: TRBV6-5; j_call: TRBJ1-1; clone_size: .; cdr3_nt: TGTGCCAGCAGTTACAGGCGGGGGAACACTGAAGCTTTCTTT; cdr3_aa: CASSYRRGNTEAFF
d_call: .; v_call: TRBV30; j_call: TRBJ1-2; clone_size: .; cdr3_nt: TGTGCCTGGAGTGTAACCCCAGGGGCAGGAGGCTACACCTTC; cdr3_aa: CAWSVTPGAGGYTF
d_call: .; v_call: TRBV11-2; j_call: TRBJ1-6; clone_size: .; cdr3_nt: TGTGCCAGCAGCTTAGTCGAGGGTCTGACCCTCCACTTT; cdr3_aa: CASSLVEGLTLHF
d_call: TRBD1; v_call: TRBV19; j_call: TRBJ2-3; clone_size: .; cdr3_nt: TGTGCCAGCAAACAGGGGATTGGCACAGATACGCAGTATTTT; cdr3_aa: CASKQGIGTDTQYF
d_call: TRBD2; v_call: TRBV7-2; j_call: TRBJ2-5; clone_size: .; cdr3_nt: TGTGCCAGCAGCTTAGAAGCGGGGGGAACCAACGACCAGTACTTC; cdr3_aa: CASSLEAGGTNDQYF
d_call: .; v_call: TRBV3-1/TRBV3-2; j_call: TRBJ2-7; clone_size: once; cdr3_nt: TGTGCCAGCAGCCAAGGAGGAGCCGGCGAGCAGTACTTC; cdr3_aa: CASSQGGAGEQYF
d_call: TRBD2; v_call: TRBV7-6; j_call: TRBJ2-2; clone_size: .; cdr3_nt: TGTGCCAGCAGCTTAACAAGCGGGGTACACGGGGAGCTGTTTTTT; cdr3_aa: CASSLTSGVHGELFF
d_call: .; v_call: TRBV19; j_call: TRBJ1-2; clone_size: .; cdr3_nt: TGTGCCAGTAGTACGCAACTAGCGGGCTATGGCTACACCTTC; cdr3_aa: CASSTQLAGYGYTF
d_call: .; v_call: TRBV28; j_call: TRBJ2-7; clone_size: .; cdr3_nt: TGTGCCAGCAGTTTACCCGCGGGATACGAGCAGTACTTC; cdr3_aa: CASSLPAGYEQYF
d_call: .; v_call: TRBV6-1; j_call: TRBJ1-6; clone_size: .; cdr3_nt: TGTGCCAGCAGTGGCAGAGGCAGCCTCAGGGGTTCCTATAATTCACCCCTCCACTTT; cdr3_aa: CASSGRGSLRGSYNSPLHF
d_call: TRBD2; v_call: TRBV5-1; j_call: TRBJ2-1; clone_size: .; cdr3_nt: TGCGCCAGCAGCTTGCTAGCGGGAGGGAATGAGCAGTTCTTC; cdr3_aa: CASSLLAGGNEQFF
d_call: TRBD2; v_call: TRBV7-2; j_call: TRBJ2-7; clone_size: .; cdr3_nt: TGTGCCAGCAGCTTAGCCCCTAGCGGGGTCTACGAGCAGTACTTC; cdr3_aa: CASSLAPSGVYEQYF
d_call: TRBD1; v_call: TRBV5-1; j_call: TRBJ1-1; clone_size: few; cdr3_nt: TGCGCCAGCAGCTTAGGGGGCGAAGCTTTCTTT; cdr3_aa: CASSLGGEAFF
d_call: .; v_call: TRBV19; j_call: TRBJ1-5; clone_size: .; cdr3_nt: TGTGCCAGTAGTATCCTACAGGGCAATCAGCCCCAGCATTTT; cdr3_aa: CASSILQGNQPQHF
d_call: TRBD2; v_call: TRBV5-1; j_call: TRBJ2-7; clone_size: .; cdr3_nt: TGCGCCAGCAGCTTGGCCCTAGCGGGGGTCTACGAGCAGTACTTC; cdr3_aa: CASSLALAGVYEQYF
d_call: TRBD2; v_call: TRBV7-3; j_call: TRBJ2-2; clone_size: .; cdr3_nt: TGTGCCAGCAGCTTAACTCCTAGCGGAGCCCTCACGAACACCGGGGAGCTGTTTTTT; cdr3_aa: CASSLTPSGALTNTGELFF
d_call: .; v_call: TRBV12-5; j_call: TRBJ2-3; clone_size: .; cdr3_nt: TGTGCTAGTGGTTTAGCGAGCTGGACAGATACGCAGTATTTT; cdr3_aa: CASGLASWTDTQYF
d_call: .; v_call: TRBV9; j_call: TRBJ1-2; clone_size: .; cdr3_nt: TGTGCCAGCAGCGTAGGCAGTAACTATGGCTACACCTTC; cdr3_aa: CASSVGSNYGYTF
d_call: .; v_call: TRBV7-2; j_call: TRBJ1-4; clone_size: .; cdr3_nt: TGTGCCAGCAGCTTAAACTCAGGGCTGGGTGAAAAACTGTTTTTT; cdr3_aa: CASSLNSGLGEKLFF
d_call: TRBD2; v_call: TRBV6-4; j_call: TRBJ2-1; clone_size: .; cdr3_nt: TGTGCCAGCAGTACTAGCGGGGAAGGTGAGCAGTTCTTC; cdr3_aa: CASSTSGEGEQFF
d_call: TRBD2; v_call: TRBV2; j_call: TRBJ2-1; clone_size: .; cdr3_nt: TGTGCCAGACCCGAGCGGGAGGCCCACAATGAGCAGTTCTTC; cdr3_aa: CARPEREAHNEQFF
d_call: .; v_call: TRBV4-3; j_call: TRBJ2-7; clone_size: once; cdr3_nt: TGCGCCAGCAGCCAAGACTACAGCTCCTACGAGCAGTACTTC; cdr3_aa: CASSQDYSSYEQYF
d_call: .; v_call: TRBV30; j_call: TRBJ1-2; clone_size: .; cdr3_nt: TGTGCCTGGAACCGGGGGGAGAACTATGGCTACACCTTC; cdr3_aa: CAWNRGENYGYTF
d_call: TRBD1; v_call: TRBV18; j_call: TRBJ1-5; clone_size: .; cdr3_nt: TGTGCCAGCTCACCTCCCGGGACAGGGGGCTTTCGTCAGCCCCAGCATTTT; cdr3_aa: CASSPPGTGGFRQPQHF
d_call: .; v_call: TRBV12-3/TRBV12-4; j_call: TRBJ2-5; clone_size: .; cdr3_nt: TGTGCCAGCAGCCCCACTAGGTTAGAGACCCAGTACTTC; cdr3_aa: CASSPTRLETQYF
d_call: .; v_call: TRBV7-3; j_call: TRBJ2-1; clone_size: .; cdr3_nt: TGTGCCAGCAGCTATACCGGGACTCAACATGAGCAGTTCTTC; cdr3_aa: CASSYTGTQHEQFF
d_call: .; v_call: TRBV24-1; j_call: TRBJ2-5; clone_size: .; cdr3_nt: TGTGCCACCAGTGACCCCCTCCAAGAGACCCAGTACTTC; cdr3_aa: CATSDPLQETQYF
d_call: .; v_call: TRBV6-5; j_call: TRBJ2-3; clone_size: .; cdr3_nt: TGTGCCACCAAGACAGAATCAGATACGCAGTATTTT; cdr3_aa: CATKTESDTQYF
d_call: .; v_call: TRBV19; j_call: TRBJ1-6; clone_size: .; cdr3_nt: TGTGCCAGTAGTATGACAGATAATTCACCCCTCCACTTT; cdr3_aa: CASSMTDNSPLHF
d_call: .; v_call: TRBV19; j_call: TRBJ2-7; clone_size: few; cdr3_nt: TGTGCCAGTAGTATAGTGTGGGGGCACTACGAGCAGTACTTC; cdr3_aa: CASSIVWGHYEQYF
d_call: TRBD1; v_call: TRBV10-3; j_call: TRBJ1-1; clone_size: .; cdr3_nt: TGTGCCATCAGTGGACAGGGGGCTAGGGGCACTGAAGCTTTCTTT; cdr3_aa: CAISGQGARGTEAFF
d_call: TRBD1; v_call: TRBV3-1/TRBV3-2; j_call: TRBJ2-7; clone_size: .; cdr3_nt: TGTGCCAGCAGCCCCCGGGACAGGGGGGACCTCTACGAGCAGTACTTC; cdr3_aa: CASSPRDRGDLYEQYF
d_call: TRBD1; v_call: TRBV6-2/TRBV6-3; j_call: TRBJ2-7; clone_size: .; cdr3_nt: TGTGCCAGCAGTTCAAGGACAGGGAAGTCCTACGAGCAGTACTTC; cdr3_aa: CASSSRTGKSYEQYF
d_call: .; v_call: TRBV29-1; j_call: TRBJ2-5; clone_size: .; cdr3_nt: TGCAGCGTTGTCAATAACTTCCAAGAGACCCAGTACTTC; cdr3_aa: CSVVNNFQETQYF
d_call: .; v_call: TRBV21-1; j_call: TRBJ1-1; clone_size: few; cdr3_nt: TGTGCCAGCAGCAAACAGGGGGCGGACACTGAAGCTTTCTTT; cdr3_aa: CASSKQGADTEAFF
d_call: TRBD1; v_call: TRBV6-5; j_call: TRBJ2-7; clone_size: few; cdr3_nt: TGTGCCAGCAGCGGGACAGGCGGGTACGAGCAGTACTTC; cdr3_aa: CASSGTGGYEQYF
d_call: .; v_call: TRBV6-6; j_call: TRBJ2-5; clone_size: few; cdr3_nt: TGTGCCAGCAGTTACTCTCCTAGGCAAGAGACCCAGTACTTC; cdr3_aa: CASSYSPRQETQYF
d_call: TRBD2; v_call: TRBV9; j_call: TRBJ2-2; clone_size: .; cdr3_nt: TGTGCCAGCAGCGTTCTAGCGGGGGGGACCGGGGAGCTGTTTTTT; cdr3_aa: CASSVLAGGTGELFF
d_call: .; v_call: TRBV12-3/TRBV12-4; j_call: TRBJ1-3; clone_size: .; cdr3_nt: TGTGCCAGCAGTTTAGCTACTGGAAACACCATATATTTT; cdr3_aa: CASSLATGNTIYF
d_call: TRBD2; v_call: TRBV11-2; j_call: TRBJ2-1; clone_size: .; cdr3_nt: TGTGCCAGCAGCTCAGCGGCTAGCGGTGAGCAGTTCTTC; cdr3_aa: CASSSAASGEQFF
d_call: .; v_call: TRBV5-1; j_call: TRBJ2-7; clone_size: .; cdr3_nt: TGCGCCAGCAGCGGGAGGACGGGTACCTACGAGCAGTACTTC; cdr3_aa: CASSGRTGTYEQYF
d_call: TRBD1; v_call: TRBV5-6; j_call: TRBJ1-3; clone_size: .; cdr3_nt: TGTGCCAGCAGCTTGGTAGGGGGCCTGTCTGGAAACACCATATATTTT; cdr3_aa: CASSLVGGLSGNTIYF
d_call: .; v_call: TRBV10-1; j_call: TRBJ1-5; clone_size: once; cdr3_nt: TGCGCCAGCAGTGAGGAGGGCGAGCGGCCCCAGCATTTT; cdr3_aa: CASSEEGERPQHF
d_call: TRBD1; v_call: TRBV19; j_call: TRBJ1-5; clone_size: .; cdr3_nt: TGTGCCAGTAGTGCCGGGACAGCGAGTCACTATAGCAATCAGCCCCAGCATTTT; cdr3_aa: CASSAGTASHYSNQPQHF
d_call: .; v_call: TRBV6-5; j_call: TRBJ1-6; clone_size: few; cdr3_nt: TGTGCCAGCACCAAAGCGAGGGGGTTCTCACCCCTCCACTTT; cdr3_aa: CASTKARGFSPLHF
d_call: TRBD2; v_call: TRBV2; j_call: TRBJ2-1; clone_size: .; cdr3_nt: TGTGCCAGCAGTGAAGCGCTTCGGCGGGAGGGATTGAATGAGCAGTTCTTC; cdr3_aa: CASSEALRREGLNEQFF
d_call: TRBD1; v_call: TRBV7-2; j_call: TRBJ2-7; clone_size: .; cdr3_nt: TGTGCCAGCAGCTTAGCGGGGACAGCCACCTACGAGCAGTACTTC; cdr3_aa: CASSLAGTATYEQYF
d_call: .; v_call: TRBV3-1/TRBV3-2; j_call: TRBJ2-1; clone_size: .; cdr3_nt: TGTGCCAGCAGCCAAGAGGCACCCTACAATGAGCAGTTCTTC; cdr3_aa: CASSQEAPYNEQFF
d_call: TRBD2; v_call: TRBV10-1; j_call: TRBJ2-7; clone_size: .; cdr3_nt: TGCGCCAGCAGTGAAAGGGGGAGAGTAGCGGGAGACTCCTACGAGCAGTACTTC; cdr3_aa: CASSERGRVAGDSYEQYF